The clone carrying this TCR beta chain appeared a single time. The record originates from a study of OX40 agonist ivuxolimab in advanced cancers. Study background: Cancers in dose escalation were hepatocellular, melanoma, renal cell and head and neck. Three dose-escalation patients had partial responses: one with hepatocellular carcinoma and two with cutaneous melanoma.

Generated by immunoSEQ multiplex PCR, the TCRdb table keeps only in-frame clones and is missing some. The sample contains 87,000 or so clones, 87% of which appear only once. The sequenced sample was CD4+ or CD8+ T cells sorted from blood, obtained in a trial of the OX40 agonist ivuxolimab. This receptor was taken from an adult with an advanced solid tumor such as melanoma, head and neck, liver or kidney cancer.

Here the CDR3 reads CASSSRGPAFF. DNA of the CDR3: TGTGCCAGCAGTTCCAGGGGGCCAGCTTTCTTT. The rearrangement links TRBV6-1 to TRBJ1-1; 8 bases fit TRBD1. J was trimmed by 10 bases and V by 5 bases; bases with no gene match: 3. CDR3 length equals 11 residues. CDR1 and CDR2 from the germline V gene are MNHNS and SASEGT.